This section outlines one T cell receptor beta chain sequence together with its context. Its matching antigen is unknown. This may be a read error, as it is one base from a much larger clone. Establishment of the diagnosis relied upon clinical symptoms, serum thyroxine, TRAb, thyroid ultrasound and orbital computed tomography. The record originates from a study of Graves' ophthalmopathy and Graves' hyperthyroidism. Study overall: The stable label applied to hyperthyroidism with no ophthalmopathy within 18 months of follow-up.

Study-wide points: A majority of expanded thyroid clonotypes exceeding 0.001 frequency were likewise present in blood. The model's prediction of ophthalmopathy progression had about 70% sensitivity and approximately 72% specificity.

The sequenced template was RNA, covering the TCR beta CDR3 region. The workflow started with a first-round RT-PCR run with HTBI primers and then moved on to a second-round multiplex PCR. One entry per CDR3 protein results from TCRdb running MiXCR on the multiplex PCR reads. The data contain 1 million to 1.3 million distinct CDR3 sequences, roughly two fifths of them singletons. Germline CDR1 LGHNA, CDR2 YNFKEQ. The length of the CDR3 is 15 residues. The sample comprised peripheral blood or thyroid tissue (not recorded which). The receptor was isolated from an adult man with Graves' hyperthyroidism. The genes are TRBV4-2 and TRBJ1-5, with D possibly matching TRBD1 (5 bases). The CDR3 spells CAGSQDNVGTGKQHF. As DNA, the CDR3 is TGTGCCGGCAGCCAAGATAATGTAGGGACTGGCAAACAGCATTTT.